A selection of T cell receptor beta chains follows, all from one sample in a study of blood T cell repertoires in COVID-19. Clones were sequenced by immunoSEQ multiplex PCR, and TCRdb holds only the in-frame ones, with some missing. In the table there are 120,000 to 150,000 clones, 85% of which are singletons. The source material was PBMCs or T cells enriched from blood (not recorded which). Source of these receptors: a woman aged 40 to 49 who had recovered from COVID-19. The CDR3 runs from the conserved cysteine through the conserved F or W. The order of the fields is clone size, D gene, V gene, J gene, CDR3 DNA, CDR3 protein. A D gene is named only where the DNA matches it firmly. Where a row states a size, it is once, few, many or the class of an expanded clone; other rows omit it.

abundance: few
d_gene: -
v_gene: TRBV3-1/TRBV3-2
j_gene: TRBJ1-4
CDR3nt: TGTGCCAGCAGCCAATCAGGGGACCCTTGGTCAGAACTGTTTTTT
CDR3aa: CASSQSGDPWSELFF

abundance: -
d_gene: TRBD2
v_gene: TRBV5-5
j_gene: TRBJ2-2
CDR3nt: TGTGCCAGCAGCTTGTATTTGGCTAGCGGCACCGGGGAGCTGTTTTTT
CDR3aa: CASSLYLASGTGELFF

abundance: -
d_gene: TRBD2
v_gene: TRBV13
j_gene: TRBJ2-1
CDR3nt: TGTGCCAGCAGCTTAGACCAGGGAGGGAGTTGGTTCTACAATGAGCAGTTCTTC
CDR3aa: CASSLDQGGSWFYNEQFF

abundance: -
d_gene: -
v_gene: TRBV10-3
j_gene: TRBJ2-1
CDR3nt: TGTGCCATCAGCAACAGGGTCAATGAGCAGTTCTTC
CDR3aa: CAISNRVNEQFF

abundance: -
d_gene: -
v_gene: TRBV6-6
j_gene: TRBJ2-7
CDR3nt: TGTGCCAGCATTCCTAAGCGAGAATCCTACGAGCAGTACTTC
CDR3aa: CASIPKRESYEQYF

abundance: -
d_gene: TRBD1
v_gene: TRBV7-3
j_gene: TRBJ2-2
CDR3nt: TGTGCCAGCAGCCTCGGGACAGGCGGGGAGCTGTTTTTT
CDR3aa: CASSLGTGGELFF

abundance: -
d_gene: -
v_gene: TRBV10-2
j_gene: TRBJ2-2
CDR3nt: TGCGCCAGCAGGGTCGGCCTAGGTGGGACCGGGGAGCTGTTTTTT
CDR3aa: CASRVGLGGTGELFF

abundance: -
d_gene: -
v_gene: TRBV13
j_gene: TRBJ1-2
CDR3nt: TGTGCCAGCAGCAACAGGGTTTCAGATGGCTACACCTTC
CDR3aa: CASSNRVSDGYTF

abundance: -
d_gene: TRBD1
v_gene: TRBV7-3
j_gene: TRBJ2-3
CDR3nt: TGTGCCAGCAGCTTAGAGGAGGGGGACAGGGGGCGCGTAGATACGCAGTATTTT
CDR3aa: CASSLEEGDRGRVDTQYF

abundance: -
d_gene: -
v_gene: TRBV28
j_gene: TRBJ1-4
CDR3nt: TGTGCCACCCTCACGGTCACTAATGAAAAACTGTTTTTT
CDR3aa: CATLTVTNEKLFF

abundance: once
d_gene: TRBD1
v_gene: TRBV5-1
j_gene: TRBJ1-2
CDR3nt: TGCGCCAGCAGCCACGGACAGGGGAGCGGGTTTGGCTACACCTTC
CDR3aa: CASSHGQGSGFGYTF

abundance: -
d_gene: TRBD2
v_gene: TRBV7-9
j_gene: TRBJ2-2
CDR3nt: TGTGCCAGCAGCGCAAGCGGGGGGCACACCGGGGAGCTGTTTTTT
CDR3aa: CASSASGGHTGELFF

abundance: -
d_gene: -
v_gene: TRBV6-1
j_gene: TRBJ1-4
CDR3nt: TGTGCCAGCAGTGAAGGGGGGGTGGATGAAAAACTGTTTTTT
CDR3aa: CASSEGGVDEKLFF

abundance: few
d_gene: TRBD1
v_gene: TRBV5-1
j_gene: TRBJ2-4
CDR3nt: TGCGCCAGCAGCTACGGACAGGCCCAAAACATTCAGTACTTC
CDR3aa: CASSYGQAQNIQYF

abundance: -
d_gene: -
v_gene: TRBV15
j_gene: TRBJ2-7
CDR3nt: TGTGCCACCAGCTCGGACTTTAGCTCCTACGAGCAGTACTTC
CDR3aa: CATSSDFSSYEQYF

abundance: few
d_gene: -
v_gene: TRBV29-1
j_gene: TRBJ1-1
CDR3nt: TGCAGCGTAACGCGGAACACTGAAGCTTTCTTT
CDR3aa: CSVTRNTEAFF

abundance: once
d_gene: -
v_gene: TRBV5-5
j_gene: TRBJ2-5
CDR3nt: TGTGCCAGCAGCCCCAGGGGGGCAGGCCCTGAGACCCAGTACTTC
CDR3aa: CASSPRGAGPETQYF

abundance: -
d_gene: TRBD1
v_gene: TRBV11-2
j_gene: TRBJ1-1
CDR3nt: TGTGCCAGCAGCTCCGGGACAGGACTTGAAGCTTTCTTT
CDR3aa: CASSSGTGLEAFF

abundance: -
d_gene: TRBD1
v_gene: TRBV5-1
j_gene: TRBJ1-6
CDR3nt: TGCGCCAGCAGCTTGGCGTGGGGACAGAGAAATTCACCCCTCCACTTT
CDR3aa: CASSLAWGQRNSPLHF

abundance: -
d_gene: -
v_gene: TRBV3-1/TRBV3-2
j_gene: TRBJ2-7
CDR3nt: TGTGCCAGCAGCCACTACTACGAGCAGTACTTC
CDR3aa: CASSHYYEQYF

abundance: -
d_gene: -
v_gene: TRBV7-3
j_gene: TRBJ2-1
CDR3nt: TGTGCCAGCAGCATTAACAATGGAGTGGATGAGCAGTTCTTC
CDR3aa: CASSINNGVDEQFF

abundance: few
d_gene: -
v_gene: TRBV20-1
j_gene: TRBJ1-1
CDR3nt: TGCAGTGCTGATAGACAGGCGGAAGCTTTCTTT
CDR3aa: CSADRQAEAFF

abundance: -
d_gene: -
v_gene: TRBV11-2
j_gene: TRBJ2-1
CDR3nt: TGTGCCAGCAAACCACAGTTATACAATGAGCAGTTCTTC
CDR3aa: CASKPQLYNEQFF

abundance: -
d_gene: -
v_gene: TRBV21-1
j_gene: TRBJ1-3
CDR3nt: TGTGCCAGCAGCTCCCAGGGGGAATGCTCTGGAAACACCATATATTTT
CDR3aa: CASSSQGECSGNTIYF

abundance: -
d_gene: -
v_gene: TRBV5-5
j_gene: TRBJ2-7
CDR3nt: TGTGCCAGCAGCTTGGTGGGGGCCAGCACCTACGAGCAGTACTTC
CDR3aa: CASSLVGASTYEQYF

abundance: -
d_gene: -
v_gene: TRBV6-5
j_gene: TRBJ1-1
CDR3nt: TGTGCCAGCAGCCAATTAGACCGGGACACTGAAGCTTTCTTT
CDR3aa: CASSQLDRDTEAFF

abundance: -
d_gene: -
v_gene: TRBV2
j_gene: TRBJ1-4
CDR3nt: TGTGCCAGCAGCACAACAAGAGAAAAACTGTTTTTT
CDR3aa: CASSTTREKLFF

abundance: -
d_gene: -
v_gene: TRBV5-6
j_gene: TRBJ2-7
CDR3nt: TGTGCCAGCAGCTTAGGGTCACAGGACACCTACGAGCAGTACTTC
CDR3aa: CASSLGSQDTYEQYF

abundance: -
d_gene: -
v_gene: TRBV9
j_gene: TRBJ2-3
CDR3nt: TGTGCCAGCAGCGTAAGAGGACTTAGCACAGATACGCAGTATTTT
CDR3aa: CASSVRGLSTDTQYF

abundance: -
d_gene: TRBD1
v_gene: TRBV18
j_gene: TRBJ2-1
CDR3nt: TGTGCCAGCTCACCTGGGACAGGGGAATACAATGAGCAGTTCTTC
CDR3aa: CASSPGTGEYNEQFF

abundance: -
d_gene: TRBD1
v_gene: TRBV2
j_gene: TRBJ2-2
CDR3nt: TGTGCCAGCATCCCCGGGACAGGGGTAACCGGGGAGCTGTTTTTT
CDR3aa: CASIPGTGVTGELFF

abundance: few
d_gene: TRBD1
v_gene: TRBV19
j_gene: TRBJ1-1
CDR3nt: TGTGCCAGTAGTACCACGACAGGGACTGAAGCTTTCTTT
CDR3aa: CASSTTTGTEAFF

abundance: -
d_gene: -
v_gene: TRBV6-1
j_gene: TRBJ2-5
CDR3nt: TGTGCCAGCAGTGAAGGCGGAGAGACCCAGTACTTC
CDR3aa: CASSEGGETQYF

abundance: -
d_gene: TRBD2
v_gene: TRBV11-1
j_gene: TRBJ2-3
CDR3nt: TGTGCCAGCAGCTTCTCACTAGCGGGAGGGTCTAATACGCAGTATTTT
CDR3aa: CASSFSLAGGSNTQYF

abundance: few
d_gene: TRBD2
v_gene: TRBV10-1
j_gene: TRBJ2-1
CDR3nt: TGCGCCAGCAGTCAACGACTAGCCCCGAGCTCCTACAATGAGCAGTTCTTC
CDR3aa: CASSQRLAPSSYNEQFF

abundance: -
d_gene: TRBD1
v_gene: TRBV29-1
j_gene: TRBJ2-3
CDR3nt: TGCAGCGTTCGAACAGGGGTCCAACACGGTCGGTTCACAGATACGCAGTATTTT
CDR3aa: CSVRTGVQHGRFTDTQYF

abundance: -
d_gene: TRBD2
v_gene: TRBV27
j_gene: TRBJ2-1
CDR3nt: TGTGCCAGCATGGCGGGGGGGAACAATGAGCAGTTCTTC
CDR3aa: CASMAGGNNEQFF

abundance: -
d_gene: -
v_gene: TRBV19
j_gene: TRBJ1-1
CDR3nt: TGTGCCACGTCGCGGGGGTACACTGAAGCTTTCTTT
CDR3aa: CATSRGYTEAFF

abundance: -
d_gene: TRBD2
v_gene: TRBV15
j_gene: TRBJ2-1
CDR3nt: TGTGCCACCAGCAGAGGGACTAGCGGAATATACAATGAGCAGTTCTTC
CDR3aa: CATSRGTSGIYNEQFF

abundance: few
d_gene: -
v_gene: TRBV6-5
j_gene: TRBJ1-5
CDR3nt: TGTGCCAGCAGTTCCGACTACAGGGTTCAGCCCCAGCATTTT
CDR3aa: CASSSDYRVQPQHF

abundance: -
d_gene: -
v_gene: TRBV7-8
j_gene: TRBJ2-7
CDR3nt: TGTGCCAGCAGCTTAAACAGGAGCCCTTTCTCCTACGAGCAGTACTTC
CDR3aa: CASSLNRSPFSYEQYF

abundance: many
d_gene: -
v_gene: TRBV6-5
j_gene: TRBJ1-1
CDR3nt: TGTGCCAGCAGTTACGGGGACTACCAGGCTGAAGCTTTCTTT
CDR3aa: CASSYGDYQAEAFF

abundance: -
d_gene: -
v_gene: TRBV9
j_gene: TRBJ2-3
CDR3nt: TGTGCCAGCAGCATCCGACTAGCAGATACGCAGTATTTT
CDR3aa: CASSIRLADTQYF

abundance: -
d_gene: TRBD1
v_gene: TRBV7-9
j_gene: TRBJ2-7
CDR3nt: TGTGCCAGCAGCCCCCCGGGACAGGGTGTCTACGAGCAGTACTTC
CDR3aa: CASSPPGQGVYEQYF